The clone carrying this TCR beta chain was observed a few times. Its matching antigen is unknown. The data were taken from a study of CD8 T cells in ankylosing spondylitis. Study-wide results and limits: Clones linked to the disease showed a CD8+ phenotype. They occurred at relatively low frequencies in peripheral blood. For ankylosing spondylitis blood, a TCR beta motif of 7 to 9 highly homologous variants appeared characteristic. Matched ankylosing spondylitis synovial fluid reportedly showed significant enrichment of disease-linked clones.

CDR3 size: 16 residues. The germline gives CDR1 DFQATT, CDR2 SNEGSKA (reference sequence). The V gene lost 4 bases and the J gene lost 3 bases, with 19 bases spanning the gap. Construction of TCR beta libraries was performed using quantitative 5'-RACE with molecular barcodes. Each CDR3 protein gets one entry after TCRdb re-called the 5' RACE reads with MiXCR. The sample shows around 770,000 distinct CDR3 sequences, approximately 12% of them seen only once. The sample consisted of blood, either unsorted or a sorted T cell fraction (not recorded which). The rearrangement links TRBV20-1 to TRBJ2-1; no firm D call. This clonotype was sampled from a male donor with ankylosing spondylitis. The chain's CDR3 is CSAIPTKALSYNEQFF. The CDR3 DNA is TGCAGTGCTATACCTACAAAGGCTTTGAGCTACAATGAGCAGTTCTTC.